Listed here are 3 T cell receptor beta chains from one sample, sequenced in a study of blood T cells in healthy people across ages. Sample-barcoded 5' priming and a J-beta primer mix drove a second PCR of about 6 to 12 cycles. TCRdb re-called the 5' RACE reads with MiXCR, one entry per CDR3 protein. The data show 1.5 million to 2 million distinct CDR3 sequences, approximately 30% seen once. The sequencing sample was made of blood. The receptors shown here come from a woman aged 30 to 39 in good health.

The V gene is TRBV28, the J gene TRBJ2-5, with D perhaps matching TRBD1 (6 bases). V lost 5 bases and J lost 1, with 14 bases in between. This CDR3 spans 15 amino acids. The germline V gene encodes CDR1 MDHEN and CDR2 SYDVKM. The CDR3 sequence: CASSIPGHFQETQYF. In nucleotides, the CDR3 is TGTGCCAGCAGTATTCCGGGACACTTCCAAGAGACCCAGTACTTC. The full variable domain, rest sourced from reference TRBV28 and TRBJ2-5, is DVKVTQSSRYLVKRTGEKVFLECVQDMDHENMFWYRQDPGLGLRLIYFSYDVKMKEKGDIPEGYSVSREKKERFSLILESASTNQTSMYLCASSIPGHFQETQYFGPGTRLLVL.

The CDR3 DNA sequence: TGTGCCAGCAGCCAAGTACAGGGGGCATATAGTGGCTACACCTTC. Amino acids: CASSQVQGAYSGYTF. This chain uses TRBV14 with TRBJ1-2; 9 nucleotides line up with TRBD1. Germline values: CDR1 SGHDN, CDR2 FVKESK. J gave up 7 bases and V 1 base, and 7 bases lay outside the gene matches. The CDR3 is 15 amino acids.

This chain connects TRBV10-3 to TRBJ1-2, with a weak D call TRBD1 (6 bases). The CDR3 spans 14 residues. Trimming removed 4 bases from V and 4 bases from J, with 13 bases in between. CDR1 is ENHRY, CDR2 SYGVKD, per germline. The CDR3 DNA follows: TGTGCCATCAGTGTCGGGGGCGCGAGCTATGGCTACACCTTC. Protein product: CAISVGGASYGYTF.